This T cell receptor (beta chain) is from a study of read filtering for tumor transcriptome and immune sequencing. For the study at large: Among patients, approximately 17 were male and around 15 female, aged about 47 to 80 (mean around 68). Revised staging placed 8 patients in R-ISS I, 15 to 20 in II, 6 or 7 in III. Per sample, TCR-region reads ranged about 4.05 to 10.27 million by IR-seq, roughly 75 to 1,400 by RNA-seq. Study-wide results and caveats: This fraction held mixed bone marrow immune cells after CD138-negative sorting.

Unmatched junction bases numbered 8, after V lost 4 bases and J lost 4 bases. Germline V CDR1 and CDR2: MDHEN, SYDVKM. The CDR3 extends over 17 amino acids. This library used roughly 400 ng RNA and molecular barcoded adaptors spanning alpha/delta and beta/gamma chains. TCRdb recomputed calls from the reads with MiXCR, one row per CDR3 protein. Of 130,000 or so distinct CDR3 sequences listed, roughly 13% were seen once; the top ten hold 6.5% to 9%. This clonotype showed up just a few times. Its antigen is as yet unknown. The rearrangement uses TRBV28 and TRBJ1-5, with TRBD1 identical over 12 bases. This receptor was obtained from a donor over 35 with multiple myeloma. What was sequenced was a population of CD138-negative cells sorted from bone marrow. The CDR3 reads CASSYIGTGGRNQPQHF. The CDR3 nucleotides are TGTGCCAGCAGTTATATAGGGACAGGGGGCAGAAATCAGCCCCAGCATTTT.